This T cell receptor beta chain was sequenced for a study of immune evolution from preneoplasia to lung adenocarcinoma. The CDR3 totals 13 residues. Germline CDR1 is MDHEN and CDR2 is SYDVKM. V shed 4 bases and J shed 7 bases, with 10 bases lying between them. The table came from immunoSEQ multiplex PCR; TCRdb's copy has only in-frame clones and leaves some out. The table has around 40,000 clones, around 79% seen once. The TCR comes from a person between 60 and 69 years old with lung adenocarcinoma. The chain recombines TRBV28 with TRBJ1-4, with a tentative D call TRBD1 (6 bases). The sample taken for sequencing was FFPE invasive lung adenocarcinoma tissue. This CDR3 reads CASSSRQVEKLFF. Written as DNA, the CDR3 is TGTGCCAGCAGTTCTAGACAGGTTGAAAAACTGTTTTTT. Full variable domain (outside the CDR3, taken from reference TRBV28 and TRBJ1-4): DVKVTQSSRYLVKRTGEKVFLECVQDMDHENMFWYRQDPGLGLRLIYFSYDVKMKEKGDIPEGYSVSREKKERFSLILESASTNQTSMYLCASSSRQVEKLFFGSGTQLSVL.